What follows are 23 T cell receptor beta chains derived from one specimen sequenced in a study of graft-versus-host responses after intestinal transplantation. No antigens are known for them. Here immunoSEQ multiplex PCR was the method, and the copy in TCRdb shows in-frame clones only, minus some. The sample consists of 130,000 to 150,000 clones, 80% to 95% of them appearing once. The sample consisted of unstimulated CD4+ T cells sorted from spleen or lymph node cells, taken before intestinal transplant. Receptors originate from a human donor who received an intestinal transplant.

This rearrangement joins TRBV5-1 to TRBJ2-7; 10 bases align to TRBD2. Germline V lookup: CDR1 SGHRS, CDR2 YFSETQ. The CDR3 extends over 16 amino acids. The V and J ends lost 4 bases and 2 bases, in that order; junction bases with no gene match: 9. The CDR3 loop reads CASSPGTSDQAYEQYF. CDR3 in DNA: TGCGCCAGCAGCCCTGGGACTAGCGACCAGGCCTACGAGCAGTACTTC.

Here the CDR3 reads CASSPPRGRETEAFF. For the CDR3, the DNA is TGTGCCAGCAGCCCCCCCCGGGGGAGAGAGACTGAAGCTTTCTTT. The chain links TRBV28 to TRBJ1-1, with a possible D match to TRBD1 (5 bases). From germline, CDR1 is MDHEN and CDR2 SYDVKM. The CDR3 spans 15 residues. V lost 6 bases and J lost 5, with 19 bases in between.

The chain uses TRBV5-1 and TRBJ2-3; a possible D gene is TRBD2 (6 bases). The CDR3 consists of 16 residues. Germline CDR1 reads SGHRS; CDR2 reads YFSETQ. Trimming removed 3 bases from V and 2 bases from J, with 16 bases in between. The CDR3 here is CASSSLPGATTDTQYF. The CDR3 DNA sequence: TGCGCCAGCAGCTCCCTTCCGGGAGCCACCACAGATACGCAGTATTTT.

The rearrangement links TRBV19 to TRBJ2-6; D remains unclear. Trimming pared 5 bases from V and 0 bases from J, leaving 11 bases between. The CDR3 has 16 residues. Germline-derived CDR1 and CDR2 are LNHDA and SQIVND (reference sequence). The DNA for the CDR3 is TGTGCCAGTAGTCACCCTTCGATCTCTGGGGCCAACGTCCTGACTTTC. Translating gives CASSHPSISGANVLTF. The complete variable domain, with remaining parts taken from reference TRBV19 and TRBJ2-6, reads DGGITQSPKYLFRKEGQNVTLSCEQNLNHDAMYWYRQDPGQGLRLIYYSQIVNDFQKGDIAEGYSVSREKKESFPLTVTSAQKNPTAFYLCASSHPSISGANVLTFGAGSRLTVL.

This clone was detected only once. The CDR3 nucleotides are TGCGCCAGCAGCACCTGGACAGGTCCTACCTACGAGCAGTACTTC. It codes for CASSTWTGPTYEQYF. The chain couples TRBV5-1 to TRBJ2-7; 7 positions agree with TRBD1. Germline V gene lookup returns CDR1 SGHRS and CDR2 YFSETQ. V lost 4 bases to trimming and J lost 2 bases; unmatched junction nucleotides: 9. The CDR3 loop spans 15 amino acids.

V and J are TRBV10-1 and TRBJ1-1, with 9 bases fitting TRBD1. The V gene's germline CDR1 is WNHNN and CDR2 SYGVQD (reference sequence). J was trimmed by 6 bases and V by 5 bases; bases with no gene match: 1. The CDR3 has 12 residues. The CDR3 loop reads CASSRQGAEAFF. The CDR3, as DNA: TGCGCCAGCAGTCGACAGGGGGCTGAAGCTTTCTTT.

The rearrangement joins TRBV27 to TRBJ2-1, with 14 bases aligning to TRBD2. The junction had 10 bases not matched to a gene; V was cut back by 8 bases and J by 10 bases. Germline CDR1 MNHEY, CDR2 SMNVEV (reference sequence). The CDR3 contains 15 residues. CDR3 nucleotides: TGTGCCAGCGGCCTCACGGGACTAGCGGGAGCCGAGCAGTTCTTC. It specifies CASGLTGLAGAEQFF.

V and J are TRBV5-1 and TRBJ2-7; TRBD2 might be the D (5 bases). V was shortened by 0 bases and J by 5 bases, with 9 bases between the two germline ends. The CDR3 is 13 amino acids. Germline V CDR1 and CDR2: SGHRS, YFSETQ. The CDR3 spells CASSLAGKNEQYF. In nucleotides, the CDR3 is TGCGCCAGCAGCTTGGCCGGGAAGAACGAGCAGTACTTC. Complete variable domain (other parts from reference TRBV5-1 and TRBJ2-7): KAGVTQTPRYLIKTRGQQVTLSCSPISGHRSVSWYQQTPGQGLQFLFEYFSETQRNKGNFPGRFSGRQFSNSRSEMNVSTLELGDSALYLCASSLAGKNEQYFGPGTRLTVT.

The chain employs TRBV19 and TRBJ2-7; 7 positions match TRBD1. There are 14 residues in the CDR3. Germline V lookup: CDR1 LNHDA, CDR2 SQIVND (reference sequence). Trimming removed 3 bases from V and 4 bases from J; junction bases left unmatched: 6. In nucleotides, the CDR3 is TGTGCCAGTAGTATGACAGGGAAGACTTACGAGCAGTACTTC. Its protein is CASSMTGKTYEQYF.

The rearrangement links TRBV5-1 to TRBJ1-2, with D possibly TRBD1 on 6 matching bases. The CDR3 extends over 14 amino acids. The germline CDR1 and CDR2 sequences are SGHRS and YFSETQ. V shed 4 bases and J shed 2 bases, with 12 bases lying between them. CDR3 residues: CASSQQGENYGYTF. CDR3 DNA sequence: TGCGCCAGCAGCCAACAGGGCGAGAACTATGGCTACACCTTC.

The chain joins TRBV2 to TRBJ2-1, with 7 nucleotides matching TRBD2. Germline V gives CDR1 SNHLY, CDR2 FYNNEI. J was trimmed by 0 bases and V by 4 bases; bases with no gene match: 0. The CDR3 totals 14 residues. CDR3 loop: CASSASGSYNEQFF. The CDR3 DNA sequence: TGTGCCAGCAGTGCTAGCGGCTCCTACAATGAGCAGTTCTTC.

The chain joins TRBV30 to TRBJ2-7, with D possibly TRBD1 on 6 matching bases. Germline CDR1 is GTSNPN and CDR2 is SVGIG (reference sequence). The germline V and J ends were trimmed by 5 bases and 0 bases, with 11 bases remaining between them. This CDR3 comprises 13 residues. DNA for the CDR3: TGTGCCTGGGTACAGGGTCCCTCCTACGAGCAGTACTTC. Translation: CAWVQGPSYEQYF.

The chain combines TRBV7-8 with TRBJ2-3, with a possible D match to TRBD2 (5 bases). The V end lost 8 bases, the J end lost 0 bases, and 6 bases lay between the germline ends. Germline V lookup: CDR1 SGHVS, CDR2 FQNEAQ. The CDR3 consists of 12 residues. Here the CDR3 reads CASGGSTDTQYF. In DNA, the CDR3 is TGTGCCAGCGGCGGGAGCACAGATACGCAGTATTTT.

This CDR3 reads CASSPRQGNYGYTF. The CDR3 nucleotides are TGTGCCAGCAGCCCTAGACAGGGCAACTATGGCTACACCTTC. The gene calls are TRBV6-5 and TRBJ1-2; 7 nucleotides align to TRBD1. The V segment lost 6 bases and the J segment 2 bases; nucleotides outside the gene matches: 6. CDR3 length equals 14 residues. Germline V CDR1 and CDR2: MNHEY, SVGAGI.

In DNA form, the CDR3 reads TGTGCCAGCACCCAGCGGTCACAGGCCAATTTGGGGACTGAAGCTTTCTTT. This encodes CASTQRSQANLGTEAFF. The V and J genes are TRBV14 and TRBJ1-1; D is possibly TRBD1 (5 bases). The CDR3 length is 17 residues. The V gene lost 7 bases and the J gene lost 5 bases, with 26 bases spanning the gap. Per the germline V gene, CDR1 is SGHDN and CDR2 is FVKESK. Together with reference TRBV14 and TRBJ1-1, the CDR3 gives the full variable domain: EAGVTQFPSHSVIEKGQTVTLRCDPISGHDNLYWYRRVMGKEIKFLLHFVKESKQDESGMPNNRFLAERTGGTYSTLKVQPAELEDSGVYFCASTQRSQANLGTEAFFGQGTRLTVV.

This clone was observed once. This sequence joins TRBV15 and TRBJ2-3; no firm D call. Trimming took off 5 bases at V and 0 bases at J, with 12 bases between the two ends. The CDR3 sequence is 15 residues long. Germline values: CDR1 LNHNV, CDR2 YYDKDF (reference sequence). DNA for the CDR3: TGTGCCACCAGCGGGCCCCGCCCTAGCACAGATACGCAGTATTTT. It encodes CATSGPRPSTDTQYF.

The chain has TRBV13 and TRBJ2-7; TRBD1 agrees at 7 bases. V lost 5 bases to trimming and J lost 1 base; unmatched junction nucleotides: 8. CDR3 length: 15 amino acids. The germline V gene encodes CDR1 PRHDT and CDR2 FYEKMQ (reference sequence). CDR3 loop: CASSPRQGPSYEQYF. CDR3 coding DNA: TGTGCCAGCAGCCCCCGACAGGGACCATCCTACGAGCAGTACTTC.

This sequence joins TRBV19 and TRBJ1-5; 9 bases fit TRBD1. Per germline, CDR1 LNHDA and CDR2 SQIVND (reference sequence). This CDR3 is 18 amino acids long. V was pared by 7 bases and J by 2 bases, with 15 bases of the junction left unmatched. The CDR3 DNA reads TGTGCCAGTACCGGGATGGGACAGGGCTTATTCGGCAATCAGCCCCAGCATTTT. Encoded protein: CASTGMGQGLFGNQPQHF.

This clone was observed once. This chain links TRBV27 with TRBJ2-1; the D is unclear. This CDR3 is built from 18 residues. Trimming pared 6 bases from V and 0 bases from J, leaving 21 bases between. Germline V CDR1 and CDR2: MNHEY, SMNVEV (reference sequence). The CDR3 protein is CASSPIAGARNSYNEQFF. CDR3 nucleotides: TGTGCCAGCAGCCCTATAGCAGGTGCGCGGAACTCCTACAATGAGCAGTTCTTC.

The chain combines TRBV7-9 with TRBJ2-7; D uncertain. Germline assignment: CDR1 SEHNR and CDR2 FQNEAQ (reference sequence). CDR3 length: 13 amino acids. V shed 3 bases and J shed 3 bases, with 9 bases lying between them. CDR3 nucleotides: TGTGCCAGCAGCTTTCCCACCGGCTACGAGCAGTACTTC. This gives the protein CASSFPTGYEQYF.

This chain uses TRBV4-1 with TRBJ2-5; 8 nucleotides align to TRBD1. From germline, CDR1 is MGHRA and CDR2 YSYEKL. The length of the CDR3 is 16 residues. Trimming at V came to 5 bases and at J to 0 bases, leaving 8 bases not matched to a gene. The CDR3: CASSKRDRLDQETQYF. CDR3 coding DNA: TGCGCCAGCAGCAAGAGGGACAGGCTCGACCAAGAGACCCAGTACTTC.

This clone came up once. The rearrangement joins TRBV11-3 to TRBJ2-1; 12 nucleotides align to TRBD2. CDR3 size: 15 residues. From germline, CDR1 is SGHNT and CDR2 YENEEA. J gave up 7 bases and V 5 bases, and 6 bases lay outside the gene matches. The CDR3 spells CASSARLAGVNEQFF. CDR3 DNA sequence: TGTGCCAGCAGCGCGCGACTAGCGGGGGTTAATGAGCAGTTCTTC.

The chain recombines TRBV30 with TRBJ1-3, with a possible D match to TRBD1 (5 bases). The CDR3 sequence is 14 residues long. Germline V gene sequence: CDR1 GTSNPN, CDR2 SVGIG (reference sequence). Trimming cost V 5 bases and J 4 bases, with 15 bases left between them. The CDR3 DNA reads TGTGCCTGGTCGGGGGAAGAGGGGGGAAACACCATATATTTT. This gives the protein CAWSGEEGGNTIYF.